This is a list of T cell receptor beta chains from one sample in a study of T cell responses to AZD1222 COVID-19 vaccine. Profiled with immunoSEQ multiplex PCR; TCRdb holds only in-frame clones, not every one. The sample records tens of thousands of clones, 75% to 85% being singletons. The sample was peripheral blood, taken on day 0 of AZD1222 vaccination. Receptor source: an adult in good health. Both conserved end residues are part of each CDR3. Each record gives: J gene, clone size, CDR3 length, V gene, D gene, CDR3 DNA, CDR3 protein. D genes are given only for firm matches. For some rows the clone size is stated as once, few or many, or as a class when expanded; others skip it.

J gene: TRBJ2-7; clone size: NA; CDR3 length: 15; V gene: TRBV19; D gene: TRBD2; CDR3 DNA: TGTGCCAGTAGGATTCCGGGACTAGCGGGGTACGAGCAGTACTTC; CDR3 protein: CASRIPGLAGYEQYF
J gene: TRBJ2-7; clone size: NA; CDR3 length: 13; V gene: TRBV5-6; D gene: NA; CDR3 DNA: TGTGCCAGCAGCTTGGAGCCAGGGGACGAGCAGTACTTC; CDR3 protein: CASSLEPGDEQYF
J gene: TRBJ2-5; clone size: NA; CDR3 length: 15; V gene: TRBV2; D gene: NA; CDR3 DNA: TGTGCCAGCACCATCCCCCTAGCGCAAGGGGAGACCCAGTACTTC; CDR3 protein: CASTIPLAQGETQYF
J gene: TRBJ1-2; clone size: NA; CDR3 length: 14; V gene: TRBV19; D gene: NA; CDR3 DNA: TGTGCCAGTAGTGATGGGCAGGAGATCTATGGCTACACCTTC; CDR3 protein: CASSDGQEIYGYTF
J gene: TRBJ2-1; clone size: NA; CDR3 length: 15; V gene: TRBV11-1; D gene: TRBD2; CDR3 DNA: TGTGCCACCGGAGCGGGAGGTAGCTCCTACAATGAGCAGTTCTTC; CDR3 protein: CATGAGGSSYNEQFF
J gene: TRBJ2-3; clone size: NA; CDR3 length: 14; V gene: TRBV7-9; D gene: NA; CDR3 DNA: TGTGCCAGCAGCTTAGGGGATCTTTTGGATACGCAGTATTTT; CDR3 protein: CASSLGDLLDTQYF
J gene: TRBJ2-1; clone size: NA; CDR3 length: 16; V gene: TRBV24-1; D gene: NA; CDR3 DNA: TGTGCCACCAGTGATCCCCGGGGTGGATTTTACAATGAGCAGTTCTTC; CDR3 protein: CATSDPRGGFYNEQFF
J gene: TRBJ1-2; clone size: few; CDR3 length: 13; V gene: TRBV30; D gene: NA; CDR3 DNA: TGTGCCTGGAGTGTCGAGACAGACTATGGCTACACCTTC; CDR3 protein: CAWSVETDYGYTF
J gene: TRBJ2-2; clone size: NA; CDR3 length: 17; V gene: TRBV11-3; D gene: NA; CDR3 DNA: TGTGCCAGCAGCTTAGAAAGATTTGGCTTGAACACCGGGGAGCTGTTTTTT; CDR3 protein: CASSLERFGLNTGELFF
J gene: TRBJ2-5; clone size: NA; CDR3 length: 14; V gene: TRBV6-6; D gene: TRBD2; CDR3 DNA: TGTGCCACCCAACGGCGGGGGAGGGAGGAGACCCAGTACTTC; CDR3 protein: CATQRRGREETQYF